This entry lists 22 T cell receptor beta chains sequenced from one sample in a study of immune cell composition in non-small cell lung cancer (dated by TCRdb to about 2017). Library generation was performed with the immunoSEQ multiplex PCR assay. This is the immuneACCESS table as TCRdb keeps it, with only in-frame sequences that have V and J called. A part of the clones is gone; compared with another copy, unresolved V genes explain less than half, and the rest is unexplained. This sample is represented by some 1,700 clones; 75% to 85% of them were singletons. Of the sample, roughly 10% is held by the ten largest clones. The sample was lung tumor tissue. Every receptor here comes from a human donor with non-small cell lung cancer.

In its sample, this clone was seen once. CDR3 region: CASSPLGGGANTEAFF. As DNA, the CDR3 is TGTGCCAGCAGCCCCCTTGGAGGGGGGGCCAACACTGAAGCTTTCTTT. This chain connects TRBV7-9 to TRBJ1-1, with D possibly TRBD1 on 6 matching bases. Germline V gene lookup returns CDR1 SEHNR and CDR2 FQNEAQ (reference sequence). Trimming shortened V by 5 bases and J by 2 bases, and 18 bases separated the two germline ends. The CDR3 spans 16 residues.

The rearrangement uses TRBV18 and TRBJ2-3; D unclear. This CDR3 has 12 residues. CDR1 and CDR2 (germline): KGHSH, LQKENI. V dropped 2 bases and J dropped 7 bases, with 7 bases sitting between them. CDR3 nucleotide sequence: TGTGCCAGCTCACCAGAGCTGAATACGCAGTATTTT. Amino acids: CASSPELNTQYF.

This clone was seen only a few times. This chain links TRBV28 with TRBJ1-5, with D possibly TRBD1 on 6 matching bases. V shed 5 bases and J shed 4 bases, with 15 bases lying between them. The CDR3 spans 15 residues. CDR1 and CDR2 from the germline V gene are MDHEN and SYDVKM. In DNA form, the CDR3 reads TGTGCCAGCAGTGCCCCTTGGACAGAAAATCAGCCCCAGCATTTT. Translating it yields CASSAPWTENQPQHF.

This chain joins TRBV29-1 and TRBJ1-5, with TRBD1 matching over 8 bases. The CDR3 extends over 13 amino acids. The V and J ends lost 4 bases and 5 bases, in that order; junction bases with no gene match: 4. Germline V lookup: CDR1 SQVTM, CDR2 ANQGSEA. This chain's CDR3 is CSVGQGMDQPQHF. Written as DNA, the CDR3 is TGCAGCGTTGGACAGGGGATGGATCAGCCCCAGCATTTT.

This chain joins TRBV4-3 and TRBJ1-3; 7 bases fit TRBD1. J gave up 0 bases and V 4 bases, and 3 bases lay outside the gene matches. CDR1 is LGHNA, CDR2 YSLEER, per germline. The CDR3 has 15 amino acids. The DNA for the CDR3 is TGCGCCAGCAGCCGAGGGACAGACTCTGGAAACACCATATATTTT. This codes for CASSRGTDSGNTIYF.

J is TRBJ2-2 and V is TRBV7-6; D uncertain. This CDR3 contains 16 residues. Germline CDR1 reads SGHVS; CDR2 reads FNYEAQ. The V gene lost 2 bases and the J gene lost 7 bases, with 17 bases spanning the gap. This chain's CDR3 is CASSLPSRLSLGELFF. CDR3 DNA: TGTGCCAGCAGCTTACCCTCGCGTCTTAGCCTCGGGGAGCTGTTTTTT.

The chain employs TRBV29-1 and TRBJ1-2; 7 bases map to TRBD1. V lost 5 bases and J lost 8; bases outside the gene matches: 11. The CDR3 contains 13 residues. Germline-derived CDR1 and CDR2 are SQVTM and ANQGSEA. CDR3 in DNA: TGCAGCGTTAGACAGGGACGGATTGAGGGCTACACCTTC. Protein: CSVRQGRIEGYTF. Full variable domain (missing parts from reference TRBV29-1 and TRBJ1-2): SAVISQKPSRDICQRGTSLTIQCQVDSQVTMMFWYRQQPGQSLTLIATANQGSEATYESGFVIDKFPISRPNLTFSTLTVSNMSPEDSSIYLCSVRQGRIEGYTFGSGTRLTVV.

The chain joins TRBV28 to TRBJ1-6; D is unclear. The V gene's germline CDR1 is MDHEN and CDR2 SYDVKM. This CDR3 is built from 12 residues. Trimming stripped 5 bases from V and 12 bases from J, with 11 bases between. The CDR3 DNA is TGTGCCAGCAGTCCCCCCAGAGGACCCCTCCACTTT. Its translation is CASSPPRGPLHF.

The V call is TRBV5-4, the J call TRBJ1-4; D not resolved. Looked up from germline, CDR1 is SGHNT and CDR2 is YYREEE (reference sequence). With 0 bases removed from V and 8 bases from J, the gap between germline ends came to 11 bases. The CDR3 has 14 amino acids. CDR3 sequence (DNA): TGTGCCAGCAGCTTGGAGGGAGGTGGCGAAAAACTGTTTTTT. Protein product: CASSLEGGGEKLFF.

The rearrangement uses TRBV7-9 and TRBJ1-4; TRBD1 matches at 9 bases. The J segment lost 5 bases and the V segment lost 4 bases, leaving 2 bases of the junction unmatched. CDR1 and CDR2 from the germline V gene are SEHNR and FQNEAQ (reference sequence). The CDR3 totals 14 residues. CDR3 region: CASSSGTGNEKLFF. The CDR3 region has the DNA TGTGCCAGCAGCTCCGGGACAGGGAATGAAAAACTGTTTTTT.

This chain joins TRBV5-1 and TRBJ1-1; tentative D call: TRBD1 (5 bases). The V end was cut by 3 bases, the J end by 3 bases, with 9 bases between. The CDR3 consists of 13 residues. Germline loops: CDR1 SGHRS, CDR2 YFSETQ. The CDR3 coding sequence is TGCGCCAGCAGCTGGGGCGGGGACACTGAAGCTTTCTTT. Its protein is CASSWGGDTEAFF.

This clone was picked up a small number of times. J is TRBJ1-2 and V is TRBV27; TRBD1 might be the D (5 bases). Germline CDR1 reads MNHEY; CDR2 reads SMNVEV (reference sequence). V shed 4 bases and J shed 0 bases, with 12 bases lying between them. This CDR3 contains 15 residues. CDR3 coding DNA: TGTGCCAGCAGTTCAGCGGGACCTCCTAACTATGGCTACACCTTC. Translated, it gives CASSSAGPPNYGYTF.

This clone was seen once. The chain combines TRBV6-5 with TRBJ2-7; 7 bases are a match to TRBD1. The CDR3 has 13 amino acids. Per germline, CDR1 MNHEY and CDR2 SVGAGI. Trimming took 5 bases from V and 1 from J; bases not matched to a gene: 2. The CDR3 is CASSKQGSYEQYF. Here the CDR3 DNA reads TGTGCCAGCAGTAAACAGGGGTCCTACGAGCAGTACTTC.

This clone came up a few times. The chain combines TRBV9 with TRBJ2-3; TRBD2 is a possible D gene (7 bases). V lost 1 base and J 6 bases, leaving 18 bases between the germline ends. The CDR3 has 16 amino acids. CDR1 is SGDLS and CDR2 is YYNGEE in the germline V gene. The CDR3 reads CASSVRLAGAGDTQYF. The DNA for the CDR3 is TGTGCCAGCAGCGTAAGGCTGGCGGGGGCCGGGGATACGCAGTATTTT.

This clone has just one count. The rearrangement uses TRBV30 and TRBJ2-3; tentative D call: TRBD2 (7 bases). CDR3 length equals 14 residues. V was cut by 0 bases and J by 6 bases, with 13 bases left in between. CDR1 and CDR2 from the germline V gene are GTSNPN and SVGIG (reference sequence). CDR3: CAWSVGGGIDTQYF. CDR3 in DNA: TGTGCCTGGAGTGTGGGAGGGGGGATTGATACGCAGTATTTT.

The J gene is TRBJ2-1, the V gene TRBV29-1, with 7 bases aligning to TRBD1. The CDR3 length is 17 residues. With V trimmed by 1 base and J by 0 bases, 9 bases remained unmatched. From germline, CDR1 is SQVTM and CDR2 ANQGSEA. CDR3 protein: CSVEGASRGSSYNEQFF. In DNA form, the CDR3 reads TGCAGCGTTGAAGGGGCTAGCAGGGGGAGCTCCTACAATGAGCAGTTCTTC.

The rearrangement uses TRBV28 and TRBJ1-5; D not resolved. Trimming stripped 2 bases from V and 2 bases from J, with 10 bases between. In germline, CDR1 is MDHEN, CDR2 SYDVKM. There are 15 residues in the CDR3. CDR3 sequence reads: CASSLPGPRNQPQHF. The CDR3 DNA follows: TGTGCCAGCAGTTTACCAGGCCCCCGCAATCAGCCCCAGCATTTT.

This rearrangement joins TRBV4-1 to TRBJ2-7; D is possibly TRBD1 (6 bases). Trimming took 0 bases from V and 0 from J, leaving 9 bases between them. The CDR3 covers 15 residues. The germline V gene encodes CDR1 MGHRA and CDR2 YSYEKL. CDR3 nucleotides: TGCGCCAGCAGCCAAGATGAAGGGGGCTCCTACGAGCAGTACTTC. Encoded protein: CASSQDEGGSYEQYF.

Remarks on this clone: This sample includes further DNA sequences coding for the same CDR3. V and J are TRBV19 and TRBJ1-5, with TRBD1 identical over 7 bases. The germline V gene has CDR1 LNHDA and CDR2 SQIVND (reference sequence). This CDR3 is 14 amino acids long. Trimming removed 6 bases from V and 4 bases from J; junction bases left unmatched: 6. CDR3 sequence (DNA): TGTGCCAGTAGCCCGGGACAGAAAAATCAGCCCCAGCATTTT. This sequence encodes CASSPGQKNQPQHF.

The V gene is TRBV28, the J gene TRBJ2-7; 9 positions agree with TRBD1. Germline V gene data show CDR1 as MDHEN and CDR2 as SYDVKM. With V trimmed by 9 bases and J by 4 bases, 4 bases remained unmatched. CDR3 size: 12 residues. The CDR3 bases are TGTGCCAGTCGACAGGGGGATTACGAGCAGTACTTC. Amino acids: CASRQGDYEQYF.

This clone is hyperexpanded in the sample. The chain uses TRBV5-5 and TRBJ2-7; maybe TRBD1 (6 bases). With 1 base removed from V and 3 bases from J, the gap between germline ends came to 11 bases. Germline CDR1 reads SGHKS; CDR2 reads YYEKEE (reference sequence). CDR3 length: 14 residues. The CDR3 sequence is CASSLWDTHYEQYF. The CDR3 nucleotides are TGTGCCAGCAGCTTGTGGGACACCCACTACGAGCAGTACTTC. The full variable domain, completed using reference TRBV5-5 and TRBJ2-7, is DAGVTQSPTHLIKTRGQQVTLRCSPISGHKSVSWYQQVLGQGPQFIFQYYEKEERGRGNFPDRFSARQFPNYSSELNVNALLLGDSALYLCASSLWDTHYEQYFGPGTRLTVT.

This clone was observed a single time. The chain combines TRBV11-2 with TRBJ1-1; 7 bases align to TRBD1. The CDR3 extends over 15 amino acids. Germline CDR1 reads SGHAT; CDR2 reads FQNNGV. Trimming cost V 5 bases and J 4 bases; bases outside gene matches: 10. The chain's CDR3 is CASSLTGEQGTEAFF. As DNA, the CDR3 is TGTGCCAGCAGCCTCACAGGGGAACAGGGCACTGAAGCTTTCTTT.